This is a list of T cell receptor beta chains from one sample in a study of T cell responses to AZD1222 COVID-19 vaccine. TCRdb's table, derived via immunoSEQ multiplex PCR, lists solely in-frame clones and lacks some. This sample has under 150,000 clones, with 70% to 90% found just once. Specimen: peripheral blood, collected on day 0 of AZD1222 vaccination. These receptors all stem from an adult in good health. The CDR3 runs from the conserved cysteine through the conserved F or W. Each record gives: J gene, D gene, clone size, V gene, CDR3 length, CDR3 DNA, CDR3 protein. D genes are given only for firm matches. Size is stated for part of the rows, as once, few or many counts, or as a class when the clone is expanded.

TRBJ1-1,-,-,TRBV12-3/TRBV12-4,12,TGTGCCAGCAGTTTGGGGGCTCCTGAAGCTTTCTTT,CASSLGAPEAFF
TRBJ1-2,-,once,TRBV7-8,12,TGTGCCAGCAGCGGGCGGGGGTATGGCTACACCTTC,CASSGRGYGYTF
TRBJ1-2,-,-,TRBV6-6,13,TGTGCCAGCAGTTACGGGGGGCGGGGTGGCTACACCTTC,CASSYGGRGGYTF
TRBJ2-7,-,-,TRBV10-1,16,TGCGCCAGCAGTGGGGCCCCAGGCCCGAGCTCCTACGAGCAGTACTTC,CASSGAPGPSSYEQYF
TRBJ2-1,TRBD1,-,TRBV19,15,TGTGCCAGTAGTAGGCAACGGACAGGGGTCAACGAGCAGTTCTTC,CASSRQRTGVNEQFF
TRBJ1-1,-,-,TRBV7-9,13,TGTGCCAGCAGCTTAGGGACAGCACCTGAAGCTTTCTTT,CASSLGTAPEAFF
TRBJ1-2,-,-,TRBV6-6,13,TGTGCCAGCAGAAAGGGGGAACACTATGGCTACACCTTC,CASRKGEHYGYTF
TRBJ2-5,-,-,TRBV5-1,14,TGCGCCAGCAGCTTCGGGACGTCGCAAGAGACCCAGTACTTC,CASSFGTSQETQYF
TRBJ2-2,-,-,TRBV19,14,TGTGCCAGTAGGGTAGCGGAGTTCACCGGGGAGCTGTTTTTT,CASRVAEFTGELFF
TRBJ2-5,-,-,TRBV29-1,11,TGCAGCGTTGGCGCCATGGAGACCCAGTACTTC,CSVGAMETQYF